This T cell receptor beta chain stems from a study of cytomegalovirus exposure and HLA in healthy donors. Those who donated were healthy bone marrow donors. This clone was detected only a few times. In the PCR, 60 Vbeta and 13 Jbeta primers were used. TCRdb's table, derived via immunoSEQ multiplex PCR, lists solely in-frame clones and lacks some. In the table there are approximately 180,000 clones, about four fifths of which are singletons. This receptor was taken from a woman aged 45-59 years in good health and CMV-seronegative. The sequencing sample was made of PBMCs.

CDR3 nucleotides: TGCAGCGTTGGCGGGGGGCGGGTCACTGAAGCTTTCTTT. Translation gives CSVGGGRVTEAFF. This chain links TRBV29-1 with TRBJ1-1; TRBD1 is a possible D gene (6 bases). Trimming removed 4 bases from V and 4 bases from J, with 13 bases in between. This CDR3 has 13 amino acids. The V gene's germline CDR1 is SQVTM and CDR2 ANQGSEA.